Below are 19 T cell receptor beta chains sequenced from a single sample in a study of human T cells and chemical hapten exposure. TCRdb analysed the RACE reads with MiXCR anew, one entry per CDR3 protein. Of approximately 260,000 distinct CDR3 sequences in the sample, approximately 8.6% were seen once. The time point: pre-sensitization, week 0. Treatment in this sample: therapeutic diphenylcyclopropenone sensitization with weekly scalp DPC. Specimen: whole blood, collected in connection with sensitization to the hapten diphenylcyclopropenone (DPC). The receptors here all came from a woman in her 40s with alopecia areata. Some clones in this sample may be carry-over from other donors' samples.

A few counts support this clonotype. This chain uses TRBV6-2 or TRBV6-3 with TRBJ2-1; TRBD2 matches 9 bases. The V segment lost 9 bases and the J segment 7 bases; nucleotides outside the gene matches: 13. This CDR3 is built from 15 residues. Germline CDR1 reads MNHEY; CDR2 reads SVGEGT. The CDR3 DNA is TGTGCCAGTTTCACCTGGGGCCTAGCGGGGAATGAGCAGTTCTTC. Its protein is CASFTWGLAGNEQFF.

This clonotype was picked up a small number of times. The chain carries TRBV20-1 and TRBJ2-3; 10 bases are a match to TRBD2. In germline, CDR1 is DFQATT, CDR2 SNEGSKA (reference sequence). V shed 5 bases and J 6 bases; nucleotides not matched to a gene: 5. This CDR3 has 13 residues. The CDR3: CSASSGSGDTQYF. DNA of the CDR3: TGCAGTGCTTCTAGCGGGAGTGGGGATACGCAGTATTTT.

The chain recombines TRBV20-1 with TRBJ2-3; 7 nucleotides line up with TRBD2. Germline lookup yields CDR1 DFQATT and CDR2 SNEGSKA (reference sequence). Trimming at V came to 4 bases and at J to 3 bases, leaving 7 bases not matched to a gene. The CDR3 loop spans 14 amino acids. The CDR3 sequence is CSAIAGAGTDTQYF. The CDR3 DNA follows: TGCAGTGCTATAGCGGGCGCGGGGACAGATACGCAGTATTTT.

The J gene is TRBJ1-2, the V gene TRBV20-1, with 8 bases identical to TRBD1. The V gene end was trimmed by 5 bases and the J gene end by 6 bases; junction bases not matched to a gene: 5. The CDR3 contains 12 residues. Germline loops: CDR1 DFQATT, CDR2 SNEGSKA (reference sequence). As DNA, the CDR3 is TGCAGTGCTTTTTACAGGGGGAATGGCTACACCTTC. It yields the protein CSAFYRGNGYTF.

This clonotype was seen a few times. The J gene is TRBJ1-1, the V gene TRBV20-1, with D hard to call. Trimming left V 3 bases short and J 1 base short, with 9 bases between. CDR1 and CDR2 (germline): DFQATT, SNEGSKA (reference sequence). This CDR3 is built from 13 residues. The CDR3 nucleotides are TGCAGTGCTAGTCTAGCCAGGAACACTGAAGCTTTCTTT. Amino acids: CSASLARNTEAFF.

This clonotype was seen a handful of times. V and J are TRBV6-1 and TRBJ1-5; D gene ambiguous. Germline V lookup: CDR1 MNHNS, CDR2 SASEGT. Trimming removed 2 bases from V and 4 bases from J, with 9 bases in between. This CDR3 contains 14 residues. This chain's CDR3 is CASSEMVGNQPQHF. CDR3 nucleotide sequence: TGTGCCAGCAGTGAAATGGTGGGGAATCAGCCCCAGCATTTT.

This clonotype appeared a few times. The V and J genes are TRBV2 and TRBJ2-2, with D possibly being TRBD1 or TRBD2 (6 bases each). The ends were cut back, 7 bases at V and 0 bases at J, with 18 bases in the middle. The germline V gene has CDR1 SNHLY and CDR2 FYNNEI. The CDR3 has 17 residues. The chain's CDR3 is CASTEGGRGTNTGELFF. The CDR3 DNA is TGTGCCAGCACCGAAGGGGGGCGGGGAACGAACACCGGGGAGCTGTTTTTT.

The V gene is TRBV4-1, the J gene TRBJ2-2; a possible D gene is TRBD2 (5 bases). V lost 0 bases and J 2 bases, leaving 10 bases between the germline ends. Germline loops: CDR1 MGHRA, CDR2 YSYEKL. The CDR3 sequence is 16 residues long. Written as DNA, the CDR3 is TGCGCCAGCAGCCAAGACAAAGCGGTTAACACCGGGGAGCTGTTTTTT. Amino acid sequence: CASSQDKAVNTGELFF.

The chain has TRBV6-2 or TRBV6-3 and TRBJ2-3; D is perhaps TRBD1 (5 bases). CDR3 size: 19 residues. Germline-derived CDR1 and CDR2 are MNHEY and SVGEGT. The ends were cut back, 1 base at V and 0 bases at J, with 20 bases in the middle. CDR3 bases: TGTGCCAGCAGTTACTTTTCCGGACAAGGAGCCGCTAGCACAGATACGCAGTATTTT. Translated: CASSYFSGQGAASTDTQYF.

This clonotype was seen a handful of times. The chain employs TRBV28 and TRBJ1-2, with D tentatively TRBD1 (6 bases). Germline lookup yields CDR1 MDHEN and CDR2 SYDVKM. V lost 4 bases, J lost 8 bases, and 14 bases lay in between. The length of the CDR3 is 13 residues. The CDR3 loop is CASSSPGATGYTF. The CDR3 nucleotides are TGTGCCAGCAGTTCTCCAGGGGCGACGGGCTACACCTTC.

V gene TRBV4-1 combines with J gene TRBJ2-1; 15 bases fit TRBD2. CDR1 is MGHRA and CDR2 is YSYEKL in the germline V gene. Trimming took 1 base from V and 6 from J; bases not matched to a gene: 7. The CDR3 totals 18 residues. The CDR3 here is CASSQGPGLAGGRNEQFF. The CDR3 DNA follows: TGCGCCAGCAGCCAAGGCCCGGGACTAGCGGGAGGACGCAATGAGCAGTTCTTC.

This clonotype was picked up many times. The chain has TRBV12-3 or TRBV12-4 and TRBJ1-5; a possible D gene is TRBD1 (5 bases). The length of the CDR3 is 13 residues. V was shortened by 3 bases and J by 5 bases, with 8 bases between the two germline ends. The CDR3 nucleotides are TGTGCCAGCAGTTTTTGGGGGGATCAGCCCCAGCATTTT. Its protein product is CASSFWGDQPQHF.

This clonotype appeared a few times. The V and J genes are TRBV4-3 and TRBJ2-7; 11 nucleotides align to TRBD2. This CDR3 contains 15 residues. After removal of 2 bases from V and 6 bases from J, the junction contained 6 bases not matched to a gene. The germline V gene encodes CDR1 LGHNA and CDR2 YSLEER. The CDR3: CASSQLGTSGPEQYF. Here the CDR3 DNA reads TGCGCCAGCAGCCAACTGGGGACTAGCGGTCCCGAGCAGTACTTC.

This clonotype was seen many times. The rearrangement uses TRBV12-3 or TRBV12-4 and TRBJ1-6, with 7 bases matching TRBD1. This CDR3 is built from 12 residues. V was pared by 7 bases and J by 10 bases, with 4 bases of the junction left unmatched. CDR3 loop: CASNRGGSPLHF. CDR3 nucleotide sequence: TGTGCCAGCAACAGGGGTGGCTCACCCCTCCACTTT.

This clonotype came up a few times. The genes are TRBV7-2 and TRBJ2-7; D possibly corresponds to TRBD2 (6 bases). Germline V gene data show CDR1 as SGHTA and CDR2 as FQGNSA. The CDR3 spans 15 residues. V was clipped by 3 bases and J by 9 bases, with 21 bases between them. The CDR3 nucleotides read TGTGCCAGCAGCTTGGACGCTCTGGGAGGAGGCCGGCAGTACTTC. Translated, it gives CASSLDALGGGRQYF.

The V gene is TRBV12-3 or TRBV12-4, the J gene TRBJ2-7; 10 bases match TRBD1. The CDR3 has 14 amino acids. The V gene end was trimmed by 7 bases and the J gene end by 6 bases; junction bases not matched to a gene: 9. As DNA, the CDR3 is TGTGCCAGCACTCTACTGGGACAGGGGATCGAGCAGTACTTC. Translating it yields CASTLLGQGIEQYF.

This clonotype was recorded a few times. The chain recombines TRBV11-1 with TRBJ1-3; D not resolved. There are 15 residues in the CDR3. Trimming removed 5 bases from V and 1 base from J, with 12 bases in between. CDR1 and CDR2 (germline): SGHAT, FQDESV (reference sequence). CDR3 in amino acids: CASSRRAASGNTIYF. The CDR3 DNA is TGTGCCAGCAGCCGGAGGGCAGCTTCTGGAAACACCATATATTTT.

This chain connects TRBV7-2 to TRBJ2-7; D assignment may be TRBD1 or TRBD2 (5 bases each). Germline V CDR1 and CDR2: SGHTA, FQGNSA. The CDR3 has 15 amino acids. The germline V and J ends were trimmed by 2 bases and 0 bases, with 11 bases remaining between them. The CDR3 DNA follows: TGTGCCAGCAGCTTACTGGGGGACGCCTCCTACGAGCAGTACTTC. Amino acid sequence: CASSLLGDASYEQYF.

This clonotype has a handful of counts. The CDR3 reads CASSSLIIQETQYF. CDR3 sequence (DNA): TGTGCCAGCAGTTCTCTCATTATTCAAGAGACCCAGTACTTC. V usage is TRBV6-5 and J usage is TRBJ2-5; no firm D call. This CDR3 is built from 14 residues. CDR1 is MNHEY, CDR2 SVGAGI, per germline. Trimming took 4 bases from V and 2 from J, leaving 11 bases between them.